This TCR beta chain was captured by sequencing in a study of response to subunit inactivated influenza vaccine. Each CDR3 protein is one row after TCRdb ran MiXCR on the RT-PCR reads. The top ten hold about an eighth of the sample, which has 400,000 to 650,000 distinct CDR3 sequences, more than 7% seen once. The sequencing used PBMCs from blood, collected roughly 24 months after vaccination. The receptor was isolated from a man aged 50 to 69 who received an inactivated influenza vaccine.

In nucleotides, the CDR3 is TGTGCCAGCAGTACGAGGGGACGGGGCTATGGCTACACCTTC. The encoded protein is CASSTRGRGYGYTF. The chain joins TRBV14 to TRBJ1-2, with a tentative D call TRBD1 (5 bases). The CDR3 totals 14 residues. Per the germline V gene, CDR1 is SGHDN and CDR2 is FVKESK. V lost 6 bases to trimming and J lost 4 bases, with 15 bases between them.